The 28 T cell receptor beta chains below come from one sample, sequenced in a study of Ad26.COV2.S vaccination and SARS-CoV-2 variants. Using immunoSEQ multiplex PCR, the repertoire was profiled, and TCRdb retains in-frame clones only, with some absent. The sample shows about 400,000 clones, 92% of them seen only once. Noted treatment: about 20 received Ad26.COV2.S at low or high dose, single or two shots; 5 received placebo; per-sample allocation not given. All samples were drawn on day 63, counting from the first vaccine or placebo injection. The sample consisted of peripheral blood, taken in a trial of Ad26.COV2.S vaccine versus placebo. The source is a person between 18 and 59 years old who received the Ad26.COV2.S COVID-19 vaccine or a placebo.

J is TRBJ2-1 and V is TRBV19; maybe TRBD2 (7 bases). Germline CDR1 and CDR2: LNHDA and SQIVND (reference sequence). The CDR3 totals 15 residues. V gave up 3 bases and J gave up 2 bases, with 11 bases separating them. The CDR3 bases are TGTGCCAGTAGTATGAGGGGGGGCACCTACAATGAGCAGTTCTTC. This sequence encodes CASSMRGGTYNEQFF.

This clone was recorded a few times. The J gene is TRBJ1-1, the V gene TRBV19; D uncertain. V was cut by 4 bases and J by 6 bases, with 24 bases left in between. This CDR3 is built from 17 residues. Germline V gene sequence: CDR1 LNHDA, CDR2 SQIVND (reference sequence). The CDR3 nucleotides are TGTGCCAGTAGTACGATGACGGGAAGGCTTGGATTTCCTGAAGCTTTCTTT. Protein: CASSTMTGRLGFPEAFF. Full variable domain (rest looked up from reference TRBV19 and TRBJ1-1): DGGITQSPKYLFRKEGQNVTLSCEQNLNHDAMYWYRQDPGQGLRLIYYSQIVNDFQKGDIAEGYSVSREKKESFPLTVTSAQKNPTAFYLCASSTMTGRLGFPEAFFGQGTRLTVV.

J is TRBJ1-4 and V is TRBV7-2, with 11 bases fitting TRBD1. The trim removed 6 bases at V and 8 bases at J, leaving 8 bases unmatched. Germline-derived CDR1 and CDR2 are SGHTA and FQGNSA. The CDR3 loop spans 15 amino acids. CDR3 bases: TGTGCCAGCAGGCAATGGGACAGGGGGGACGAAAAACTGTTTTTT. It is translated as CASRQWDRGDEKLFF.

The chain is built from TRBV19 and TRBJ1-2; D is perhaps TRBD1 (6 bases). Looked up from germline, CDR1 is LNHDA and CDR2 is SQIVND (reference sequence). This CDR3 region has 11 residues. This CDR3 is CASEGGNGYTF. In DNA, the CDR3 is TGTGCTAGTGAGGGGGGGAATGGCTACACCTTC.

This clone was seen only a few times. This sequence joins TRBV7-2 and TRBJ2-1; 8 bases are a match to TRBD2. The junction had 20 bases not matched to a gene; V was cut back by 6 bases and J by 7 bases. Germline CDR1 reads SGHTA; CDR2 reads FQGNSA. This CDR3 region has 18 residues. In DNA form, the CDR3 reads TGTGCCAGCAGGTCCTCGCGAAGTCGGGGGGGGAGCGTTAATGAGCAGTTCTTC. Encoded protein: CASRSSRSRGGSVNEQFF.

The J gene is TRBJ2-5, the V gene TRBV18, with a weak D call TRBD1 (5 bases). Germline loops: CDR1 KGHSH, CDR2 LQKENI. The CDR3 totals 12 residues. Between the trimmed V and J ends, which lost 9 bases and 4 bases, there was a span of 12 bases. The CDR3 bases are TGTGCCAGGGGGCAACAGACAGAGACCCAGTACTTC. As protein: CARGQQTETQYF. The full variable domain, rest sourced from reference TRBV18 and TRBJ2-5, is NAGVMQNPRHLVRRRGQEARLRCSPMKGHSHVYWYRQLPEEGLKFMVYLQKENIIDESGMPKERFSAEFPKEGPSILRIQQVVRGDSAAYFCARGQQTETQYFGPGTRLLVL.

The gene calls are TRBV7-8 and TRBJ1-2; the D is unclear. Germline CDR1 SGHVS, CDR2 FQNEAQ. CDR3 length: 13 residues. V shed 5 bases and J shed 3 bases, with 10 bases lying between them. CDR3 in amino acids: CASSLDGDYGYTF. The CDR3 DNA is TGTGCCAGCAGCCTGGACGGAGACTATGGCTACACCTTC.

This clone was counted only a few times. The chain is built from TRBV28 and TRBJ1-2; perhaps TRBD1 as D (5 bases). Germline CDR1 MDHEN, CDR2 SYDVKM. V dropped 4 bases and J dropped 7 bases, with 19 bases sitting between them. This CDR3 has 15 residues. The CDR3 DNA reads as TGTGCCAGCAGTTGGGTGGGGGAACCCCTCTTTGGCTACACCTTC. This encodes CASSWVGEPLFGYTF.

The V and J genes are TRBV27 and TRBJ1-5; TRBD1 agrees at 7 bases. This CDR3 spans 15 amino acids. The germline V gene encodes CDR1 MNHEY and CDR2 SMNVEV (reference sequence). The J segment lost 7 bases and the V segment lost 0 bases, leaving 6 bases of the junction unmatched. CDR3 protein: CASSLSYRGFQPQHF. CDR3 coding DNA: TGTGCCAGCAGTTTATCCTACAGGGGATTCCAGCCCCAGCATTTT.

The V gene is TRBV5-5, the J gene TRBJ2-7; maybe TRBD1 (6 bases). V dropped 2 bases and J dropped 2 bases, with 11 bases sitting between them. The CDR3 consists of 14 residues. Germline CDR1 SGHKS, CDR2 YYEKEE (reference sequence). CDR3 amino acids: CASSFVGQPYEQYF. The CDR3 nucleotides are TGTGCCAGCAGCTTCGTCGGACAGCCCTACGAGCAGTACTTC. Filled out from reference TRBV5-5 and TRBJ2-7, the complete variable domain reads DAGVTQSPTHLIKTRGQQVTLRCSPISGHKSVSWYQQVLGQGPQFIFQYYEKEERGRGNFPDRFSARQFPNYSSELNVNALLLGDSALYLCASSFVGQPYEQYFGPGTRLTVT.

The rearrangement links TRBV5-5 to TRBJ1-6, with D possibly matching TRBD1 (6 bases). Trimming took off 4 bases at V and 9 bases at J, with 23 bases between the two ends. The CDR3 length is 17 residues. Germline V lookup: CDR1 SGHKS, CDR2 YYEKEE (reference sequence). DNA of the CDR3: TGTGCCAGCAGCCCACAAGACCCGGGGGCGCCGGGTTCACCCCTCCACTTT. Translating gives CASSPQDPGAPGSPLHF.

J is TRBJ2-3 and V is TRBV25-1, with D perhaps TRBD2 (6 bases). The germline gives CDR1 MGHDK, CDR2 SYGVNS. Trimming took 3 bases from V and 5 from J, leaving 12 bases between them. This CDR3 is built from 14 residues. CDR3 loop: CASSDRDFLDTQYF. DNA of the CDR3: TGTGCCAGCAGTGACCGGGACTTCCTAGATACGCAGTATTTT.

This chain uses TRBV6-5 with TRBJ1-1; D remains unclear. From germline, CDR1 is MNHEY and CDR2 SVGAGI. Trimming shortened V by 0 bases and J by 5 bases, and 7 bases separated the two germline ends. This CDR3 contains 13 residues. The CDR3 sequence is CASSYSLGTEAFF. Written as DNA, the CDR3 is TGTGCCAGCAGTTACTCCCTTGGGACTGAAGCTTTCTTT.

This sequence joins TRBV4-3 and TRBJ1-4, with D maybe TRBD1 (5 bases). Trimming removed 4 bases at V and 4 bases at J, with 13 bases between. Germline values: CDR1 LGHNA, CDR2 YSLEER. This CDR3 comprises 15 residues. CDR3 sequence (DNA): TGCGCCAGCAGCCGAAGGGACGGAGGTAATGAAAAACTGTTTTTT. Its translation: CASSRRDGGNEKLFF.

The chain links TRBV29-1 to TRBJ1-2, with TRBD1 matching 8 bases. Germline V lookup: CDR1 SQVTM, CDR2 ANQGSEA. V gave up 3 bases and J gave up 4 bases; unmatched junction bases: 4. This CDR3 contains 13 residues. CDR3 nucleotides: TGCAGCGTTGATCAACAGGGGGTCTATGGCTACACCTTC. Protein sequence: CSVDQQGVYGYTF.

This clone was counted a single time. The chain combines TRBV6-2 or TRBV6-3 with TRBJ2-3, with D unresolved. The V gene lost 2 bases and the J gene lost 6 bases, with 6 bases spanning the gap. Germline V gene data show CDR1 as MNHEY and CDR2 as SVGEGT. The CDR3 is 12 amino acids. This CDR3 is CASSYRRDTQYF. The CDR3 DNA reads as TGTGCCAGCAGTTACCGGCGGGATACGCAGTATTTT.

This rearrangement joins TRBV9 to TRBJ2-1; 16 bases fit TRBD2. CDR3 size: 18 residues. Germline CDR1 SGDLS, CDR2 YYNGEE. V shed 4 bases, J shed 10 bases, and the junction held 14 bases outside the gene matches. The CDR3 bases are TGTGCCAGCAGCCCCTCCGGGACTAGCGGGGGGGCCTTTCGGGAGCAGTTCTTC. Translation: CASSPSGTSGGAFREQFF.

V is TRBV4-3 and J is TRBJ2-3; D perhaps matches TRBD2 (6 bases). The germline V gene has CDR1 LGHNA and CDR2 YSLEER. With 1 base removed from V and 1 base from J, the gap between germline ends came to 18 bases. The CDR3 has 18 amino acids. The CDR3: CASSQALYGGSGTDTQYF. The DNA of the CDR3 is TGCGCCAGCAGCCAAGCCTTATATGGGGGGAGTGGCACAGATACGCAGTATTTT.

The chain employs TRBV9 and TRBJ2-2; tentatively, D is TRBD2 (5 bases). Trimming shortened V by 0 bases and J by 7 bases, and 10 bases separated the two germline ends. This CDR3 has 14 amino acids. Germline V CDR1 and CDR2: SGDLS, YYNGEE. CDR3: CASSVDRGRGELFF. In nucleotides, the CDR3 is TGTGCCAGCAGCGTAGATCGGGGTCGCGGGGAGCTGTTTTTT.

The chain has TRBV18 and TRBJ2-3; 9 positions agree with TRBD1. CDR1 and CDR2 from the germline V gene are KGHSH and LQKENI. The ends lost 5 bases at V and 1 base at J; junction bases unmatched: 1. This CDR3 spans 14 amino acids. The CDR3 DNA sequence: TGTGCCAGCTCAGGACAGGGGCGCACAGATACGCAGTATTTT. Residues: CASSGQGRTDTQYF. The full variable domain, rest sourced from reference TRBV18 and TRBJ2-3, is NAGVMQNPRHLVRRRGQEARLRCSPMKGHSHVYWYRQLPEEGLKFMVYLQKENIIDESGMPKERFSAEFPKEGPSILRIQQVVRGDSAAYFCASSGQGRTDTQYFGPGTRLTVL.

The V gene is TRBV15, the J gene TRBJ1-1; D remains ambiguous. The germline V gene has CDR1 LNHNV and CDR2 YYDKDF (reference sequence). V lost 0 bases, J lost 5 bases, and 16 bases lay in between. This CDR3 has 16 amino acids. This CDR3 reads CATSRDFVGKGTEAFF. In nucleotides, the CDR3 is TGTGCCACCAGCAGAGATTTTGTCGGAAAAGGGACTGAAGCTTTCTTT.

This clone was detected only once. This chain links TRBV11-2 with TRBJ1-1; TRBD1 agrees at 8 bases. This CDR3 has 13 residues. The junction had 9 bases not matched to a gene; V was cut back by 10 bases and J by 5 bases. Germline V lookup: CDR1 SGHAT, CDR2 FQNNGV. The CDR3 DNA reads as TGTGCCACCGGACAGGGATGGGGTACTGAAGCTTTCTTT. It specifies CATGQGWGTEAFF.

CDR3 coding DNA: TGTGCCAGCAGTAATCCGGGACAGCTGTTCAATGAGCAGTTCTTC. This sequence encodes CASSNPGQLFNEQFF. The chain is built from TRBV28 and TRBJ2-1; the match to TRBD1 covers 7 bases. The CDR3 is 15 residues long. Germline V CDR1 and CDR2: MDHEN, SYDVKM. The V segment lost 5 bases and the J segment 6 bases; nucleotides outside the gene matches: 10.

The chain employs TRBV19 and TRBJ1-5; 10 nucleotides match TRBD1. CDR3 length equals 17 residues. CDR1 is LNHDA, CDR2 SQIVND, per germline (reference sequence). V shed 7 bases and J 0 bases; nucleotides not matched to a gene: 9. For the CDR3, the DNA is TGTGCCAGTACCCCCGGGACAGGGGCTTATAGCAATCAGCCCCAGCATTTT. Translating gives CASTPGTGAYSNQPQHF.

This rearrangement joins TRBV12-3 or TRBV12-4 to TRBJ2-1; possible D gene TRBD2, 5 bases. CDR3 size: 13 residues. Deletions cut 6 bases from V and 7 bases from J, with 13 bases between. As DNA, the CDR3 is TGTGCCAGCAGCCCTGGATCGGGGAATGAGCAGTTCTTC. It specifies CASSPGSGNEQFF.

The chain combines TRBV6-5 with TRBJ2-2; 8 nucleotides agree with TRBD2. Germline V gene data show CDR1 as MNHEY and CDR2 as SVGAGI. This CDR3 contains 15 residues. The junction had 6 bases not matched to a gene; V was cut back by 3 bases and J by 6 bases. CDR3 sequence reads: CASSYGLAGAGELFF. In DNA form, the CDR3 reads TGTGCCAGCAGTTATGGGCTAGCGGGTGCCGGGGAGCTGTTTTTT.

This chain connects TRBV12-2 to TRBJ2-1; the table assigns TRBD1, which was not confirmed against the DNA. TRBV12-2 is a recognized pseudogene. The CDR3 extends over 14 amino acids. In nucleotides, the CDR3 is TGTGCAAGTCGCCTCCAGGGCTACTACAATGAGCAGTTCTTC. It is translated as CASRLQGYYNEQFF.

CDR3 protein: CASSLGENEKLFF. CDR3 nucleotide sequence: TGTGCCAGCAGTTTAGGCGAGAATGAAAAACTGTTTTTT. V is TRBV12-3 or TRBV12-4 and J is TRBJ1-4, with D uncertain. V was clipped by 1 base and J by 5 bases, with 5 bases between them. The CDR3 contains 13 residues.